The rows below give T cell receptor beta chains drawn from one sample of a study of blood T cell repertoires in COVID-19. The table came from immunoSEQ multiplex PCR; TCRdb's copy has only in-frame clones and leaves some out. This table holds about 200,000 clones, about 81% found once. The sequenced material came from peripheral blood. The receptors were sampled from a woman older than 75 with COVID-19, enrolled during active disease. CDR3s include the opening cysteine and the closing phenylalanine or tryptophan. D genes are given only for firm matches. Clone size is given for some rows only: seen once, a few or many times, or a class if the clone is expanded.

CDR3 DNA: TGTGCCACCAGTGGAGGAGGTACCAATCAGCCCCAGCATTTT
CDR3 protein: CATSGGGTNQPQHF
V gene: TRBV24-1
J gene: TRBJ1-5
D gene: -
clone size: -
CDR3 length: 14

CDR3 DNA: TGTGCCAGCAGCTCACAGGTTCGGAATTCACCCCTCCACTTT
CDR3 protein: CASSSQVRNSPLHF
V gene: TRBV5-5
J gene: TRBJ1-6
D gene: -
clone size: -
CDR3 length: 14

CDR3 DNA: TGTGCCAGCACCTTAGAGAAAAATGAAAAACTGTTTTTT
CDR3 protein: CASTLEKNEKLFF
V gene: TRBV28
J gene: TRBJ1-4
D gene: -
clone size: -
CDR3 length: 13

CDR3 DNA: TGCGCCAGCAGCTTGGTGACTCCGGGACAGGCGAACACTGAAGCTTTCTTT
CDR3 protein: CASSLVTPGQANTEAFF
V gene: TRBV5-1
J gene: TRBJ1-1
D gene: TRBD1
clone size: once
CDR3 length: 17

CDR3 DNA: TGTGCCAGTAGTATAGTGGGAGGGGAGGCCAAAAACATTCAGTACTTC
CDR3 protein: CASSIVGGEAKNIQYF
V gene: TRBV19
J gene: TRBJ2-4
D gene: TRBD2
clone size: -
CDR3 length: 16

CDR3 DNA: TGCAGCGTTGGCACAGGGGTGGGCCTCTATGGCTACACCTTC
CDR3 protein: CSVGTGVGLYGYTF
V gene: TRBV29-1
J gene: TRBJ1-2
D gene: TRBD1
clone size: once
CDR3 length: 14

CDR3 DNA: TGTGCCAGCAGCCGACAGCCTCTCTCGACCACAGATACGCAGTATTTT
CDR3 protein: CASSRQPLSTTDTQYF
V gene: TRBV14
J gene: TRBJ2-3
D gene: -
clone size: -
CDR3 length: 16

CDR3 DNA: TGTGCCAGCAGCTTAGCTTCCCAGGGTCTCTTAATCGAGCAGTACTTC
CDR3 protein: CASSLASQGLLIEQYF
V gene: TRBV7-2
J gene: TRBJ2-7
D gene: -
clone size: -
CDR3 length: 16

CDR3 DNA: TGCGCCAGCAGCTTACCCCTGACAGGGGGTAATTCACCCCTCCACTTT
CDR3 protein: CASSLPLTGGNSPLHF
V gene: TRBV5-1
J gene: TRBJ1-6
D gene: TRBD1
clone size: -
CDR3 length: 16

CDR3 DNA: TGTGCCAGCAGCTTAGTTGCGGGGGGGCCTGTCAATGAGCAGTTCTTC
CDR3 protein: CASSLVAGGPVNEQFF
V gene: TRBV7-8
J gene: TRBJ2-1
D gene: TRBD2
clone size: -
CDR3 length: 16

CDR3 DNA: TGTGCCAGCAGCTTAGATCATGGAAACACCATATATTTT
CDR3 protein: CASSLDHGNTIYF
V gene: TRBV11-3
J gene: TRBJ1-3
D gene: -
clone size: once
CDR3 length: 13

CDR3 DNA: TGCAGTGCTAGAGATCGTTCTGAGCAGTTCTTC
CDR3 protein: CSARDRSEQFF
V gene: TRBV20-1
J gene: TRBJ2-1
D gene: -
clone size: -
CDR3 length: 11

CDR3 DNA: TGTGCCAGCAGCTCGGGACTACCCGAGACCCAGTACTTC
CDR3 protein: CASSSGLPETQYF
V gene: TRBV9
J gene: TRBJ2-5
D gene: TRBD2
clone size: -
CDR3 length: 13

CDR3 DNA: TGTGCCAGCAGTTTCAGGGGGTGGGGGCAAGAGACCCAGTACTTC
CDR3 protein: CASSFRGWGQETQYF
V gene: TRBV27
J gene: TRBJ2-5
D gene: TRBD1
clone size: -
CDR3 length: 15

CDR3 DNA: TGTGCCAGCTCACCCGCCCAACCGACTCCGCAAGGCTACACCTTC
CDR3 protein: CASSPAQPTPQGYTF
V gene: TRBV18
J gene: TRBJ1-2
D gene: -
clone size: once
CDR3 length: 15

CDR3 DNA: TGTGCCAGCAGCATCTCGGGACAAACGAAAAACATTCAGTACTTC
CDR3 protein: CASSISGQTKNIQYF
V gene: TRBV13
J gene: TRBJ2-4
D gene: -
clone size: -
CDR3 length: 15

CDR3 DNA: TGTGCCAGCAGTTTCCCGGGGTTCCAGCCCCAGCATTTT
CDR3 protein: CASSFPGFQPQHF
V gene: TRBV12-3/TRBV12-4
J gene: TRBJ1-5
D gene: -
clone size: -
CDR3 length: 13

CDR3 DNA: TGTGCCAGCAGTTACCTAGATACGCAGTATTTT
CDR3 protein: CASSYLDTQYF
V gene: TRBV6-5
J gene: TRBJ2-3
D gene: -
clone size: -
CDR3 length: 11

CDR3 DNA: TGTGCCAGTAGTAACACAGGTGACTATGGCTACACCTTC
CDR3 protein: CASSNTGDYGYTF
V gene: TRBV19
J gene: TRBJ1-2
D gene: -
clone size: -
CDR3 length: 13

CDR3 DNA: TGCGCCAGCAGCTCGGACACGCGTTTGGCCGGGGAGCTGTTTTTT
CDR3 protein: CASSSDTRLAGELFF
V gene: TRBV5-1
J gene: TRBJ2-2
D gene: -
clone size: -
CDR3 length: 15

CDR3 DNA: TGTGCCAGCAGTATACCAGATGAAAAACTGTTTTTT
CDR3 protein: CASSIPDEKLFF
V gene: TRBV6-5
J gene: TRBJ1-4
D gene: -
clone size: -
CDR3 length: 12

CDR3 DNA: TGCAGCGTTGAAACGACAGGGGGTCCCTATGGCTACACCTTC
CDR3 protein: CSVETTGGPYGYTF
V gene: TRBV29-1
J gene: TRBJ1-2
D gene: TRBD1
clone size: -
CDR3 length: 14

CDR3 DNA: TGTGCCAGCAGCTTAAGGGAGGTGGGGGAGCAGTTCTTC
CDR3 protein: CASSLREVGEQFF
V gene: TRBV11-3
J gene: TRBJ2-1
D gene: -
clone size: -
CDR3 length: 13

CDR3 DNA: TGTGCCAGCAGCTTGCAAGGAGGGGGCGACTATGGCTACACCTTC
CDR3 protein: CASSLQGGGDYGYTF
V gene: TRBV5-6
J gene: TRBJ1-2
D gene: TRBD1
clone size: -
CDR3 length: 15

CDR3 DNA: TGCGCCAGCAGCCGATCCGGGACAGGGGATGAAAAACTGTTTTTT
CDR3 protein: CASSRSGTGDEKLFF
V gene: TRBV4-1
J gene: TRBJ1-4
D gene: TRBD1
clone size: -
CDR3 length: 15

CDR3 DNA: TGTGCCAGCAGTTTATTGACAGGGGGAACCTACAATGAGCAGTTCTTC
CDR3 protein: CASSLLTGGTYNEQFF
V gene: TRBV28
J gene: TRBJ2-1
D gene: TRBD1
clone size: few
CDR3 length: 16

CDR3 DNA: TGTGCCAGCAGCTTCGGGGAGGGGCGCGTTCAGCCCCAGCATTTT
CDR3 protein: CASSFGEGRVQPQHF
V gene: TRBV7-9
J gene: TRBJ1-5
D gene: -
clone size: -
CDR3 length: 15

CDR3 DNA: TGTGCCAGCAGCTTGCCGTTTGGAAACACCATATATTTT
CDR3 protein: CASSLPFGNTIYF
V gene: TRBV5-5
J gene: TRBJ1-3
D gene: -
clone size: once
CDR3 length: 13

CDR3 DNA: TGTGCCAGCAGCCCCGGAGAGACCTTCTACGAGCAGTACTTC
CDR3 protein: CASSPGETFYEQYF
V gene: TRBV9
J gene: TRBJ2-7
D gene: -
clone size: -
CDR3 length: 14

CDR3 DNA: TGTGCCAGTCACAGGGCAACCACTGAAGCTTTCTTT
CDR3 protein: CASHRATTEAFF
V gene: TRBV5-8
J gene: TRBJ1-1
D gene: -
clone size: -
CDR3 length: 12

CDR3 DNA: TGTGCCATCAGTGGAGCGGGGGACAACACAGATACGCAGTATTTT
CDR3 protein: CAISGAGDNTDTQYF
V gene: TRBV10-3
J gene: TRBJ2-3
D gene: TRBD2
clone size: -
CDR3 length: 15

CDR3 DNA: TGTGCCAGCAGCTACTGGTCGTCAATCAACACTGAAGCTTTCTTT
CDR3 protein: CASSYWSSINTEAFF
V gene: TRBV11-2
J gene: TRBJ1-1
D gene: -
clone size: few
CDR3 length: 15

CDR3 DNA: TGTGCCAGCAGCCTCCGTCTATCCACAGATACGCAGTATTTT
CDR3 protein: CASSLRLSTDTQYF
V gene: TRBV3-1/TRBV3-2
J gene: TRBJ2-3
D gene: -
clone size: -
CDR3 length: 14

CDR3 DNA: TGTGCCAGCAAAAGACAGGGCGGACACTATGGCTACACCTTC
CDR3 protein: CASKRQGGHYGYTF
V gene: TRBV6-5
J gene: TRBJ1-2
D gene: TRBD1
clone size: few
CDR3 length: 14

CDR3 DNA: TGTGCCAGCAGCAAAATGAGTCCGGGACAGTCCTCTGGAAACACCATATATTTT
CDR3 protein: CASSKMSPGQSSGNTIYF
V gene: TRBV21-1
J gene: TRBJ1-3
D gene: -
clone size: -
CDR3 length: 18

CDR3 DNA: TGTGCCAGCAGCCCCCAGGCGGAGGGGGGGTACGAGCAGTACTTC
CDR3 protein: CASSPQAEGGYEQYF
V gene: TRBV9
J gene: TRBJ2-7
D gene: -
clone size: -
CDR3 length: 15

CDR3 DNA: TGCGCCAGCAGGCCAGGGGGTGAATATGGCTACACCTTC
CDR3 protein: CASRPGGEYGYTF
V gene: TRBV5-1
J gene: TRBJ1-2
D gene: TRBD1
clone size: -
CDR3 length: 13

CDR3 DNA: TGTGCCAGCAGCCAGTGGCAGGAACAGCCCCAGCATTTT
CDR3 protein: CASSQWQEQPQHF
V gene: TRBV6-2/TRBV6-3
J gene: TRBJ1-5
D gene: -
clone size: -
CDR3 length: 13

CDR3 DNA: TGTGCCAGCAGTCCGGGACAGGGCTCCGGGGCCAACGTCCTGACTTTC
CDR3 protein: CASSPGQGSGANVLTF
V gene: TRBV7-3
J gene: TRBJ2-6
D gene: TRBD1
clone size: -
CDR3 length: 16

CDR3 DNA: TGTGCCAGCAGCCCTCCCCGCGGAGGGGATAGGGTGCAGTACTTC
CDR3 protein: CASSPPRGGDRVQYF
V gene: TRBV3-1/TRBV3-2
J gene: TRBJ2-7
D gene: -
clone size: many
CDR3 length: 15

CDR3 DNA: TGTGCCAGCAGTTACAGGAGGGACAGGGCCTATGGCTACACCTTC
CDR3 protein: CASSYRRDRAYGYTF
V gene: TRBV6-5
J gene: TRBJ1-2
D gene: TRBD1
clone size: -
CDR3 length: 15

CDR3 DNA: TGCAGCGTTGAAGGAGGGACAGGTGGGTCGGCTTTCTTT
CDR3 protein: CSVEGGTGGSAFF
V gene: TRBV29-1
J gene: TRBJ1-1
D gene: TRBD1
clone size: -
CDR3 length: 13

CDR3 DNA: TGTGCCAGCAGCTTATCCGGAGGGAGCCTCTCCTACGAGCAGTACTTC
CDR3 protein: CASSLSGGSLSYEQYF
V gene: TRBV7-9
J gene: TRBJ2-7
D gene: -
clone size: -
CDR3 length: 16

CDR3 DNA: TGTGCCAGCAGCTTAGAGGTAGCCTTCGAGCAGTACTTC
CDR3 protein: CASSLEVAFEQYF
V gene: TRBV7-2
J gene: TRBJ2-7
D gene: -
clone size: -
CDR3 length: 13

CDR3 DNA: TGTGCCAGCAGCCCTTTAGATACGCAGTATTTT
CDR3 protein: CASSPLDTQYF
V gene: TRBV7-9
J gene: TRBJ2-3
D gene: -
clone size: once
CDR3 length: 11

CDR3 DNA: TGTGCCAGCAGTTACACAAGAAACACTGAAGCTTTCTTT
CDR3 protein: CASSYTRNTEAFF
V gene: TRBV6-6
J gene: TRBJ1-1
D gene: -
clone size: once
CDR3 length: 13

CDR3 DNA: TGTGCCAGCAGTCAGGACAGGTACTATGGCTACACCTTC
CDR3 protein: CASSQDRYYGYTF
V gene: TRBV6-5
J gene: TRBJ1-2
D gene: TRBD1
clone size: -
CDR3 length: 13

CDR3 DNA: TGCGCCAGCAGCCTGGGGGGACAGACCTACAATGAGCAGTTCTTC
CDR3 protein: CASSLGGQTYNEQFF
V gene: TRBV5-1
J gene: TRBJ2-1
D gene: -
clone size: -
CDR3 length: 15

CDR3 DNA: TGTGCCAGCAGCGCAGCTCCCGCGGGCTACGAGCAGTACTTC
CDR3 protein: CASSAAPAGYEQYF
V gene: TRBV9
J gene: TRBJ2-7
D gene: -
clone size: -
CDR3 length: 14

CDR3 DNA: TGTGCCAGCTCACCACCAAGTCTCGGTGAAAAACTGTTTTTT
CDR3 protein: CASSPPSLGEKLFF
V gene: TRBV18
J gene: TRBJ1-4
D gene: -
clone size: -
CDR3 length: 14

CDR3 DNA: TGTGCCAGCAGCCTGCCCGGGACACTTTCCTACGAGCAGTACTTC
CDR3 protein: CASSLPGTLSYEQYF
V gene: TRBV5-5
J gene: TRBJ2-7
D gene: -
clone size: once
CDR3 length: 15

CDR3 DNA: TGTGCTAGTGGTTCGGGTGACAGGGAACAAGAGACCCAGTACTTC
CDR3 protein: CASGSGDREQETQYF
V gene: TRBV12-5
J gene: TRBJ2-5
D gene: TRBD1
clone size: -
CDR3 length: 15